Sequencing of this T cell receptor (beta chain) was carried out in a study of T cell changes during pregnancy in multiple sclerosis. The CDR3 totals 16 residues. The germline V gene has CDR1 LNHDA and CDR2 SQIVND (reference sequence). With 4 bases removed from V and 3 bases from J, the gap between germline ends came to 16 bases. Some clones are missing from TCRdb's copy, which holds only in-frame ones; the method was immunoSEQ multiplex PCR. The table records 40,000 to 55,000 clones, around 92% of them present only once. The TCR originated in a female donor with multiple sclerosis, enrolled in a pregnancy study. The chain is built from TRBV19 and TRBJ1-5; no clear D. Sequencing input: peripheral blood. The CDR3 sequence: CASSTPDGVANQPQHF. The CDR3 DNA reads TGTGCCAGTAGTACCCCGGACGGCGTTGCCAATCAGCCCCAGCATTTT.